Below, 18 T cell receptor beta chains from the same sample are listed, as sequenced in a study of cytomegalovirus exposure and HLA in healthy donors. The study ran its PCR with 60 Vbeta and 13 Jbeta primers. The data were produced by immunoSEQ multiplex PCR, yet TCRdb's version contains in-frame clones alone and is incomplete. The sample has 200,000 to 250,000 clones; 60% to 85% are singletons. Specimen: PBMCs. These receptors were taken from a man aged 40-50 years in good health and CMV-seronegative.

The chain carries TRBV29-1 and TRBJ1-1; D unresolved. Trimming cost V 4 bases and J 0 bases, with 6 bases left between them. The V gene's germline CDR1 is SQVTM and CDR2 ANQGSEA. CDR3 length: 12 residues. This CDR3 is CSVVPLNTEAFF. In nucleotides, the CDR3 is TGCAGCGTTGTCCCCTTGAACACTGAAGCTTTCTTT.

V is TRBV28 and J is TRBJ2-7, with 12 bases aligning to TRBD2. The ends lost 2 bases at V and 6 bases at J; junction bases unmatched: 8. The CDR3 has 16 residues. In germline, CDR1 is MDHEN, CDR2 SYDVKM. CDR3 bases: TGTGCCAGCAGTTTACCAACTAGCGGGAGGAACCGCGAGCAGTACTTC. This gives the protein CASSLPTSGRNREQYF.

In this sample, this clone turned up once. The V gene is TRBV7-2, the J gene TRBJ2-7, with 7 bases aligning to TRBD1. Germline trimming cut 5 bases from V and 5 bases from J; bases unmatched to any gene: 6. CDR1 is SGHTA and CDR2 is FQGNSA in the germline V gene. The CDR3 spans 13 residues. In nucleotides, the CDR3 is TGTGCCAGCAGCCGTGCAGGGGGAGACGAGCAGTACTTC. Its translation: CASSRAGGDEQYF.

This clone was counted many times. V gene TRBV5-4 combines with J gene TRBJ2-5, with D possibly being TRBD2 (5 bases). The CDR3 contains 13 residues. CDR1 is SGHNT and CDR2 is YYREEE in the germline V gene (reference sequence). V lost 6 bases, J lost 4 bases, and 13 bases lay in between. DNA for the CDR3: TGTGCCAGCACCTCCCTAGCTGGAGAGACCCAGTACTTC. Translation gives CASTSLAGETQYF. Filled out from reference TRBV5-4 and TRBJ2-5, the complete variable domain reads ETGVTQSPTHLIKTRGQQVTLRCSSQSGHNTVSWYQQALGQGPQFIFQYYREEENGRGNFPPRFSGLQFPNYSSELNVNALELDDSALYLCASTSLAGETQYFGPGTRLLVL.

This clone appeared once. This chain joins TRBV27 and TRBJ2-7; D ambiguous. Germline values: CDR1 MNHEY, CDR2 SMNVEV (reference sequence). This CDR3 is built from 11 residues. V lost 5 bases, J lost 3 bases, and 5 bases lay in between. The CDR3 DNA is TGTGCCAGCAGTCCCCACTACGAGCAGTACTTC. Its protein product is CASSPHYEQYF.

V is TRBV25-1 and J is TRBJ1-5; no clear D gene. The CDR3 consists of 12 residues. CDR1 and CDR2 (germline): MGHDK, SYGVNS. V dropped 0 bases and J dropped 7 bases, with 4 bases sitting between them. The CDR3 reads CASSEYGQPQHF. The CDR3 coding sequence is TGTGCCAGCAGTGAATACGGGCAGCCCCAGCATTTT.

CDR3 sequence (DNA): TGTGCCAGCAGCTTATGGGGCGCAGGTTCACCCCTCCACTTT. Its translation is CASSLWGAGSPLHF. The genes are TRBV7-3 and TRBJ1-6, with a tentative D call TRBD1 (5 bases). CDR3 size: 14 residues. Trimming left V 2 bases short and J 9 bases short, with 11 bases between. Germline CDR1 is SGHTA and CDR2 is FQGTGA. The complete variable domain, with remaining parts taken from reference TRBV7-3 and TRBJ1-6, reads GAGVSQTPSNKVTEKGKYVELRCDPISGHTALYWYRQSLGQGPEFLIYFQGTGAADDSGLPNDRFFAVRPEGSVSTLKIQRTERGDSAVYLCASSLWGAGSPLHFGNGTRLTVT.

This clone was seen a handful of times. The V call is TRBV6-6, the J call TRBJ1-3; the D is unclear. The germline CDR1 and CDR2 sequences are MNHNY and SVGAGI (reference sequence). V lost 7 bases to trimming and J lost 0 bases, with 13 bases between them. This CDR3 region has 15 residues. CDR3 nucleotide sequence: TGTGCCAGCATCGGAGGGCACCGCTCTGGAAACACCATATATTTT. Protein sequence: CASIGGHRSGNTIYF.

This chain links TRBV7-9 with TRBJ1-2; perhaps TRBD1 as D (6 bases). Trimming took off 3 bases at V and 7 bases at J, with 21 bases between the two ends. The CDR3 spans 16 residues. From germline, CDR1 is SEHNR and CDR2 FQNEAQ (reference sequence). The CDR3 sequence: CASSLGEAGARAGYTF. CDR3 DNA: TGTGCCAGCAGCTTGGGGGAAGCAGGGGCCCGTGCTGGCTACACCTTC.

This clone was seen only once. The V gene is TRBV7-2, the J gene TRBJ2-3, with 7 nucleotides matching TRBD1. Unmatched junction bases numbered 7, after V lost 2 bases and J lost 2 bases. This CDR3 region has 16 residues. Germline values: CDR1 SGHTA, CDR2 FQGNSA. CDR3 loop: CASSLRGPGYTDTQYF. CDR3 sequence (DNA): TGTGCCAGCAGCTTAAGGGGGCCAGGCTACACAGATACGCAGTATTTT.

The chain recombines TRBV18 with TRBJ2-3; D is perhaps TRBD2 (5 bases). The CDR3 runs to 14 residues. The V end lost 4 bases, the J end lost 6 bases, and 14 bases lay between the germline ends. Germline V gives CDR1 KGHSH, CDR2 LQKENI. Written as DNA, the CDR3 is TGTGCCAGCTCACTGGATATAGGAGGCGATACGCAGTATTTT. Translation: CASSLDIGGDTQYF.

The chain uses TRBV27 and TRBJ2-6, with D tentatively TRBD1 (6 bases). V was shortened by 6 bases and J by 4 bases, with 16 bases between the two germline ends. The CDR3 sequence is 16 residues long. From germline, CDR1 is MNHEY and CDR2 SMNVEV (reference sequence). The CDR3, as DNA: TGTGCCAGCAGGCATAATCAGGGGTCCGGGGCCAACGTCCTGACTTTC. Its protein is CASRHNQGSGANVLTF. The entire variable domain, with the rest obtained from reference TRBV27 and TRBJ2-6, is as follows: EAQVTQNPRYLITVTGKKLTVTCSQNMNHEYMSWYRQDPGLGLRQIYYSMNVEVTDKGDVPEGYKVSRKEKRNFPLILESPSPNQTSLYFCASRHNQGSGANVLTFGAGSRLTVL.

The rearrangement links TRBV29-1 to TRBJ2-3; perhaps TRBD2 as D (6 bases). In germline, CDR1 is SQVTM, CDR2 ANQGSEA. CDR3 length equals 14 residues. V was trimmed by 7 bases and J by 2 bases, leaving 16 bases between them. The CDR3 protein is CSAQWGVFTDTQYF. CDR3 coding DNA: TGCAGCGCCCAGTGGGGGGTTTTCACAGATACGCAGTATTTT.

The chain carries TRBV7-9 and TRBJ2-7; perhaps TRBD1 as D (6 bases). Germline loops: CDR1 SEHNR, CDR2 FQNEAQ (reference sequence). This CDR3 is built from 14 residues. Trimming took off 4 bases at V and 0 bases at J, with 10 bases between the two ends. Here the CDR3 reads CASSSGDLSYEQYF. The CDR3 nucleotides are TGTGCCAGCAGCTCAGGGGACCTCTCCTACGAGCAGTACTTC.

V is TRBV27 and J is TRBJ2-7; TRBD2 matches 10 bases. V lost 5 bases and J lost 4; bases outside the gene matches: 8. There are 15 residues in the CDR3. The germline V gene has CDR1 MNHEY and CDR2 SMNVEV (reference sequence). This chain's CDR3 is CASSPRGLAKYEQYF. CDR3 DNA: TGTGCCAGCAGTCCCCGGGGACTAGCGAAGTACGAGCAGTACTTC.

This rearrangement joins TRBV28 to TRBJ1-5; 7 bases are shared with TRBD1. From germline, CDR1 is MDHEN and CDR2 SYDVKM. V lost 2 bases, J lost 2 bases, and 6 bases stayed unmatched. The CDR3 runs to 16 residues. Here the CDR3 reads CASSLAFGQGNQPQHF. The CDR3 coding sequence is TGTGCCAGCAGTTTAGCCTTCGGACAGGGCAATCAGCCCCAGCATTTT.

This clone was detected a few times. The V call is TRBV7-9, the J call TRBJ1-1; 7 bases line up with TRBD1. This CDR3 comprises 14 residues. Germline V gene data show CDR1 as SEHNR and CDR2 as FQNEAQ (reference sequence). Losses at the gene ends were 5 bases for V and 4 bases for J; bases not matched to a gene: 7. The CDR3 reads CASSSRGPGTEAFF. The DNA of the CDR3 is TGTGCCAGCAGCAGTAGGGGGCCGGGCACTGAAGCTTTCTTT. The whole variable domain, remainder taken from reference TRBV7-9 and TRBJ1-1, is DTGVSQNPRHKITKRGQNVTFRCDPISEHNRLYWYRQTLGQGPEFLTYFQNEAQLEKSRLLSDRFSAERPKGSFSTLEIQRTEQGDSAMYLCASSSRGPGTEAFFGQGTRLTVV.

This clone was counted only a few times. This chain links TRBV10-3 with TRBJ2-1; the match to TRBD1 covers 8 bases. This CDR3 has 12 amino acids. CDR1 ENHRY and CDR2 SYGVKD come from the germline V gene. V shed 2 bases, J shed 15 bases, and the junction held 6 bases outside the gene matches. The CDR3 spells CAISEREQGGFF. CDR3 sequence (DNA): TGTGCCATCAGTGAGAGGGAACAGGGGGGGTTCTTC.